The present TCR beta chain was sequenced within a study of response to subunit inactivated influenza vaccine. Study-level findings and limits: T cells newly recruited by each seasonal influenza vaccination are few, the authors suggested.

The germline V and J ends were trimmed by 0 bases and 7 bases, with 18 bases remaining between them. Per the germline V gene, CDR1 is LGHNA and CDR2 is YSLEER. The CDR3 contains 17 residues. TCRdb ran MiXCR on the RT-PCR reads and lists one entry per CDR3 protein. The table has about 530,000 distinct CDR3 sequences, approximately 10% seen once. A note on this clonotype: Its antigen is unknown.

The specimen was PBMCs from blood, collected on the day of vaccination. The rearrangement joins TRBV4-3 to TRBJ2-2; TRBD2 might be the D (6 bases). This receptor was identified in a man aged 50 to 60 who received an inactivated influenza vaccine. As DNA, the CDR3 is TGCGCCAGCAGCCAAGAAGGGGACTCAGGGTACGGCGGGGAGCTGTTTTTT. Protein product: CASSQEGDSGYGGELFF.